Below, 22 T cell receptor beta chains from the same sample are listed, as sequenced in a study of T cells in Graves' hyperthyroidism and ophthalmopathy. Amplified TCR beta CDR3 regions came from RNA transcripts. First-round RT-PCR targeting the TCR CDR3 was performed with the HTBI primer set. TCRdb ran MiXCR on the multiplex PCR reads and lists one entry per CDR3 protein. The sample consists of around 300,000 distinct CDR3 sequences, about 14% of them appearing once. The sample was blood. These receptors were obtained from a woman aged 30 to 39 with Graves' hyperthyroidism.

V is TRBV7-6 and J is TRBJ2-1, with 8 bases aligning to TRBD2. The length of the CDR3 is 14 residues. CDR1 and CDR2 (germline): SGHVS, FNYEAQ. V shed 8 bases and J 6 bases; nucleotides not matched to a gene: 9. CDR3 protein: CASGTGLAPNEQFF. Here the CDR3 DNA reads TGTGCCAGCGGGACCGGACTAGCCCCCAATGAGCAGTTCTTC.

The V and J genes are TRBV29-1 and TRBJ2-7; D assignment may be TRBD1 or TRBD2 (7 bases each). There are 13 residues in the CDR3. Germline values: CDR1 SQVTM, CDR2 ANQGSEA. V shed 0 bases and J shed 7 bases, with 13 bases lying between them. The CDR3 DNA reads as TGCAGCGTTGAAGAAGAGCAGGGGGGGGAGCAGTACTTC. Amino acids: CSVEEEQGGEQYF.

In this sample, this clonotype turned up many times. V gene TRBV2 combines with J gene TRBJ2-5; either TRBD1 or TRBD2 may fit D (5 bases each). Trimming cost V 10 bases and J 1 base, with 7 bases left between them. CDR1 and CDR2 (germline): SNHLY, FYNNEI. This CDR3 is built from 11 residues. The CDR3 reads CATGPQETQYF. For the CDR3, the DNA is TGTGCCACGGGACCCCAAGAGACCCAGTACTTC.

This clonotype was seen repeatedly, ten times or more. The chain combines TRBV7-6 with TRBJ2-7; D call uncertain. The ends were cut back, 11 bases at V and 3 bases at J, with 14 bases in the middle. The CDR3 loop spans 12 amino acids. Germline V lookup: CDR1 SGHVS, CDR2 FNYEAQ. The CDR3 DNA follows: TGTGCCCCGCCCGCCGGGCGCTACGAGCAGTACTTC. As protein: CAPPAGRYEQYF.

This clonotype occurred a few times. The chain uses TRBV12-3 or TRBV12-4 and TRBJ2-1; tentative D call: TRBD2 (7 bases). The CDR3 has 14 residues. Trimming took off 2 bases at V and 6 bases at J, with 11 bases between the two ends. The CDR3 DNA sequence: TGTGCCAGCAGTTTATGGGGAGGGGGCAATGAGCAGTTCTTC. Amino acid sequence: CASSLWGGGNEQFF.

This clonotype was observed a handful of times. CDR3 sequence: CSVGTGGEQYF. The CDR3 bases are TGCAGCGTTGGGACAGGGGGTGAGCAGTACTTC. The V and J genes are TRBV29-1 and TRBJ2-7; 10 bases fit TRBD1. CDR1 and CDR2 from the germline V gene are SQVTM and ANQGSEA. The CDR3 is 11 amino acids. Losses at the gene ends were 4 bases for V and 7 bases for J; bases not matched to a gene: 1.

This clonotype was picked up many times. The chain carries TRBV25-1 and TRBJ2-3; D gene unclear. The germline V gene encodes CDR1 MGHDK and CDR2 SYGVNS. CDR3 length: 11 amino acids. The ends were cut back, 3 bases at V and 6 bases at J, with 4 bases in the middle. For the CDR3, the DNA is TGTGCCAGCAGTGATCGTGATACGCAGTATTTT. As protein: CASSDRDTQYF.

A few counts support this clonotype. The chain links TRBV28 to TRBJ2-3, with TRBD1 matching 7 bases. This CDR3 has 15 residues. Germline V gives CDR1 MDHEN, CDR2 SYDVKM. V was pared by 2 bases and J by 5 bases, with 7 bases of the junction left unmatched. CDR3 loop: CASSLLDRDVDTQYF. The CDR3, as DNA: TGTGCCAGCAGTTTACTCGACAGGGACGTAGATACGCAGTATTTT.

This clonotype was seen repeatedly, ten times or more. The chain links TRBV2 to TRBJ2-6; the D call may be TRBD1 or TRBD2 (5 bases each). The ends were cut back, 3 bases at V and 4 bases at J, with 10 bases in the middle. Germline V CDR1 and CDR2: SNHLY, FYNNEI. CDR3 size: 15 residues. DNA for the CDR3: TGTGCCAGCAGTGAGATCCGGGGCGGGGCCAACGTCCTGACTTTC. It yields the protein CASSEIRGGANVLTF.

This clonotype was seen many times. This chain joins TRBV27 and TRBJ2-2, with TRBD2 matching 9 bases. From germline, CDR1 is MNHEY and CDR2 SMNVEV (reference sequence). The CDR3 has 14 residues. Trimming at V came to 9 bases and at J to 1 base, leaving 3 bases not matched to a gene. The chain's CDR3 is CASRAGGNTGELFF. In DNA, the CDR3 is TGTGCCAGTCGAGCGGGAGGGAACACCGGGGAGCTGTTTTTT.

To note about this clonotype: The junction and the germline gene differ at one end; a read error may be behind it. The chain is built from TRBV9 and TRBJ2-1; 10 positions agree with TRBD2. The CDR3 extends over 16 amino acids. Germline CDR1 reads SGDLS; CDR2 reads YYNGEE. In nucleotides, the CDR3 is TGTGTCAGCAGCCTCTCGGCTAGCGGGAGCCTCGATGAGCAGTTCTTC. This sequence encodes CVSSLSASGSLDEQFF. Variable domain in full (rest from reference TRBV9 and TRBJ2-1): DSGVTQTPKHLITATGQRVTLRCSPRSGDLSVYWYQQSLDQGLQFLIQYYNGEERAKGNILERFSAQQFPDLHSELNLSSLELGDSALYFCVSSLSASGSLDEQFFGPGTRLTVL.

The chain combines TRBV11-2 with TRBJ2-4; D is perhaps TRBD2 (6 bases). The CDR3 spans 17 residues. Trimming shortened V by 3 bases and J by 8 bases, and 23 bases separated the two germline ends. CDR1 and CDR2 (germline): SGHAT, FQNNGV. This CDR3 is CASSLTPGGGISDIQYF. The CDR3 DNA follows: TGTGCCAGCAGCTTGACCCCCGGAGGCGGGATATCGGACATTCAGTACTTC.

At least ten counts were recorded for this clonotype. The V call is TRBV20-1, the J call TRBJ2-7, with D possibly TRBD2 on 6 matching bases. The germline V gene encodes CDR1 DFQATT and CDR2 SNEGSKA (reference sequence). The CDR3 length is 13 residues. V lost 6 bases and J 2 bases, leaving 14 bases between the germline ends. The CDR3 nucleotides read TGCAGTGCCCGGCGGGGCCCCACCTACGAGCAGTACTTC. It is translated as CSARRGPTYEQYF.

This clonotype has a handful of counts. The gene calls are TRBV3-1 and TRBJ1-2; D not resolved. Germline CDR1 is LGHDT and CDR2 is YNNKEL (reference sequence). V was clipped by 7 bases and J by 0 bases, with 15 bases between them. CDR3 length: 15 amino acids. The CDR3 is CASTQTQTSNYGYTF. In DNA, the CDR3 is TGTGCCAGCACCCAGACACAAACTTCTAACTATGGCTACACCTTC. Full variable domain (rest looked up from reference TRBV3-1 and TRBJ1-2): DTAVSQTPKYLVTQMGNDKSIKCEQNLGHDTMYWYKQDSKKFLKIMFSYNNKELIINETVPNRFSPKSPDKAHLNLHINSLELGDSAVYFCASTQTQTSNYGYTFGSGTRLTVV.

This clonotype was recorded many times. CDR3 bases: TGCAGTGCTAGAAACACTGAAGCTTTCTTT. Translating it yields CSARNTEAFF. The gene calls are TRBV20-1 and TRBJ1-1; D not resolved. The CDR3 extends over 10 amino acids. Germline lookup yields CDR1 DFQATT and CDR2 SNEGSKA (reference sequence). V shed 2 bases and J shed 2 bases, with 0 bases lying between them.

Ten or more counts support this clonotype. The gene calls are TRBV6-5 and TRBJ1-5; the D gene is possibly TRBD1 (5 bases). Germline V gene sequence: CDR1 MNHEY, CDR2 SVGAGI. This CDR3 is built from 18 residues. V was pared by 2 bases and J by 0 bases, with 17 bases between. DNA of the CDR3: TGTGCCAGCAGTTACGCAGTTGGGACGTCTGTTAGCAATCAGCCCCAGCATTTT. Amino acids: CASSYAVGTSVSNQPQHF.

The chain joins TRBV5-8 to TRBJ1-5; 7 bases match TRBD1. Germline CDR1 and CDR2: SGHTS and YDEGEE. With 7 bases clipped from V and 3 bases from J, the junction kept 10 bases outside the gene matches. CDR3 length equals 15 residues. The CDR3 nucleotides read TGTGCCAGCGGCTACAGGGGACCTACCAATCAGCCCCAGCATTTT. Translation gives CASGYRGPTNQPQHF.

This clonotype appeared many times. The rearrangement links TRBV10-3 to TRBJ1-2; D not resolved. The CDR3 has 13 amino acids. V was pared by 1 base and J by 8 bases, with 11 bases between. Looked up from germline, CDR1 is ENHRY and CDR2 is SYGVKD. The CDR3 reads CAISEWAEMGYTF. The DNA for the CDR3 is TGTGCCATCAGTGAGTGGGCAGAGATGGGCTACACCTTC.

This clonotype was detected ten times or more. The chain uses TRBV20-1 and TRBJ2-7, with TRBD1 as a possible D gene (7 bases). This CDR3 contains 14 residues. V was trimmed by 3 bases and J by 4 bases, leaving 16 bases between them. CDR1 and CDR2 (germline): DFQATT, SNEGSKA (reference sequence). CDR3 DNA: TGCAGTGCTAGGTCACCGACAGGGAGGTACGAGCAGTACTTC. Protein: CSARSPTGRYEQYF.

This clonotype was seen many times. The J gene is TRBJ1-1, the V gene TRBV3-1; a weak D match, TRBD1 (6 bases). The CDR3 has 16 amino acids. Germline loops: CDR1 LGHDT, CDR2 YNNKEL (reference sequence). Trimming left V 4 bases short and J 2 bases short, with 17 bases between. CDR3 region: CASSLRGGATNTEAFF. CDR3 coding DNA: TGTGCCAGCAGCCTAAGGGGGGGGGCTACCAACACTGAAGCTTTCTTT.

The chain is built from TRBV6-8 and TRBJ2-5; a possible D gene is TRBD2 (5 bases). The CDR3 loop spans 16 amino acids. Germline CDR1 MNHGY, CDR2 SAAAGT. The germline V and J ends were trimmed by 5 bases and 2 bases, with 18 bases remaining between them. CDR3 region: CASSNPRNREQETQYF. CDR3 nucleotides: TGTGCCAGCAGTAATCCTCGGAACCGGGAACAAGAGACCCAGTACTTC.

This clonotype was counted once. CDR3 DNA: TGTGCCAGCAGCGTAGGCCCAACCTACGAGCAGTACTTC. It is translated as CASSVGPTYEQYF. The gene calls are TRBV9 and TRBJ2-7; D is uncertain. Trimming pared 0 bases from V and 2 bases from J, leaving 6 bases between. The germline gives CDR1 SGDLS, CDR2 YYNGEE. The CDR3 is 13 residues long. The complete variable domain, with remaining parts taken from reference TRBV9 and TRBJ2-7, reads DSGVTQTPKHLITATGQRVTLRCSPRSGDLSVYWYQQSLDQGLQFLIQYYNGEERAKGNILERFSAQQFPDLHSELNLSSLELGDSALYFCASSVGPTYEQYFGPGTRLTVT.